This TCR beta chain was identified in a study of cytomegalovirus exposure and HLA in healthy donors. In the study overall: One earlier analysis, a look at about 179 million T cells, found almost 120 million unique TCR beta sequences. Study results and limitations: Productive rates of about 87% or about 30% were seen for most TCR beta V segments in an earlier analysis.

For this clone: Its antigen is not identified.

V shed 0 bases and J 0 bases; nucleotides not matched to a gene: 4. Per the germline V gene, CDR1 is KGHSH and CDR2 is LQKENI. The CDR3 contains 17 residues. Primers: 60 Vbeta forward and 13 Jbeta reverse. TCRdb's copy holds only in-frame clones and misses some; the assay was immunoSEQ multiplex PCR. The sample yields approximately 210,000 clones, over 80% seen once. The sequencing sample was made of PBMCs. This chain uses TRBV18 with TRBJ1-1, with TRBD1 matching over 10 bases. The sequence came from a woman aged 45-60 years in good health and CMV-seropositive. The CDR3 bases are TGTGCCAGCTCACCACCCGACAGGGGGCGTTTGAACACTGAAGCTTTCTTT. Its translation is CASSPPDRGRLNTEAFF.